Following are 22 T cell receptor beta chains from one sample sequenced in a study of blood T cell repertoires in COVID-19 (dated by TCRdb to the early 2020s). Libraries were made using the immunoSEQ multiplex PCR assay. This is the immuneACCESS table as TCRdb keeps it, with only in-frame sequences that have V and J called. A part of the clones is gone; compared with another copy, unresolved V genes explain less than half, and the rest is unexplained. In this sample the table shows around 130,000 clones, 85% to 90% of which occur a single time. The ten largest make up 3% to 5% of the sample. The source material was peripheral blood. Receptor source: a man aged 55 to 70 with acute or convalescent COVID-19.

The V and J genes are TRBV6-5 and TRBJ1-5, with 8 bases that match TRBD1. The CDR3 is made up of 14 amino acids. After removal of 6 bases from V and 6 bases from J, the junction contained 7 bases not matched to a gene. The germline V gene encodes CDR1 MNHEY and CDR2 SVGAGI. CDR3 residues: CASRTDRGGQPQHF. The DNA of the CDR3 is TGTGCCAGCAGGACCGACAGGGGAGGTCAGCCCCAGCATTTT.

This chain links TRBV5-6 with TRBJ1-1; D gene unclear. Trimming pared 0 bases from V and 1 base from J, leaving 7 bases between. Germline V gene lookup returns CDR1 SGHDT and CDR2 YYEEEE. This CDR3 has 14 amino acids. CDR3 DNA sequence: TGTGCCAGCAGCTTGGTGGGGAGGAACACTGAAGCTTTCTTT. Translating it yields CASSLVGRNTEAFF.

V usage is TRBV7-3 and J usage is TRBJ2-7; 7 nucleotides align to TRBD1. After removal of 3 bases from V and 2 bases from J, the junction contained 7 bases not matched to a gene. CDR3 size: 15 residues. CDR1 is SGHTA, CDR2 FQGTGA, per germline. CDR3 in amino acids: CASSLTSGGTYEQYF. CDR3 in DNA: TGTGCCAGCAGCTTGACCTCAGGGGGAACCTACGAGCAGTACTTC.

This clone appeared once. The chain carries TRBV12-3 or TRBV12-4 and TRBJ1-2; possible D gene TRBD1, 6 bases. Deletions cut 6 bases from V and 8 bases from J, with 16 bases between. CDR3 length: 13 residues. The CDR3 reads CASSSTGKGGYTF. DNA for the CDR3: TGTGCCAGCAGCTCCACAGGGAAAGGAGGCTACACCTTC.

This clone turned up a few times. The chain links TRBV28 to TRBJ1-1, with 7 bases aligning to TRBD1. The CDR3 is made up of 14 amino acids. Trimming at V came to 6 bases and at J to 1 base, leaving 5 bases not matched to a gene. In germline, CDR1 is MDHEN, CDR2 SYDVKM. CDR3 DNA sequence: TGTGCCAGCAGACAGGGGAAGTGGAACACTGAAGCTTTCTTT. Translating it yields CASRQGKWNTEAFF.

This chain joins TRBV6-5 and TRBJ1-3; TRBD1 matches 9 bases. After removal of 6 bases from V and 4 bases from J, the junction contained 1 base not matched to a gene. CDR3 length: 13 amino acids. Germline V gives CDR1 MNHEY, CDR2 SVGAGI. CDR3 amino acids: CASRTGGGNTIYF. The CDR3 nucleotides are TGTGCCAGCAGGACAGGGGGAGGAAACACCATATATTTT.

This chain joins TRBV4-1 and TRBJ2-7, with 9 nucleotides matching TRBD2. CDR1 is MGHRA, CDR2 YSYEKL, per germline. The CDR3 sequence is 15 residues long. The junction had 10 bases not matched to a gene; V was cut back by 4 bases and J by 6 bases. The CDR3 loop is CASSLSGTSTREQYF. CDR3 bases: TGCGCCAGCAGCCTTTCCGGGACTAGCACCCGCGAGCAGTACTTC.

This chain uses TRBV15 with TRBJ2-3, with 9 nucleotides matching TRBD2. Germline CDR1 reads LNHNV; CDR2 reads YYDKDF (reference sequence). The length of the CDR3 is 16 residues. After removal of 3 bases from V and 6 bases from J, the junction contained 10 bases not matched to a gene. The CDR3 sequence is CATSSLGGRARDTQYF. In nucleotides, the CDR3 is TGTGCCACCAGCAGCCTAGGCGGGAGGGCCAGGGATACGCAGTATTTT.

The V call is TRBV9, the J call TRBJ2-1; weak D call: TRBD2 (5 bases). Germline CDR1 reads SGDLS; CDR2 reads YYNGEE. The CDR3 is 16 amino acids. Between the trimmed V and J ends, which lost 0 bases and 8 bases, there was a span of 18 bases. Here the CDR3 reads CASSVAPRAVGDEQFF. Here the CDR3 DNA reads TGTGCCAGCAGCGTAGCCCCGAGGGCCGTCGGGGATGAGCAGTTCTTC.

V and J are TRBV5-4 and TRBJ2-2; 13 nucleotides line up with TRBD2. The CDR3 runs 16 residues. The junction had 1 base not matched to a gene; V was cut back by 0 bases and J by 5 bases. Germline CDR1 is SGHNT and CDR2 is YYREEE (reference sequence). Here the CDR3 DNA reads TGTGCCAGCAGCTTGGGGGGACTAGCGGGGACCGGGGAGCTGTTTTTT. Residues: CASSLGGLAGTGELFF.

This chain joins TRBV5-1 and TRBJ2-2; the D gene is possibly TRBD1 (5 bases). The germline CDR1 and CDR2 sequences are SGHRS and YFSETQ. This CDR3 region has 13 residues. Trimming cost V 4 bases and J 4 bases, with 8 bases left between them. CDR3 loop: CASSPQGTGELFF. As DNA, the CDR3 is TGCGCCAGCAGCCCTCAGGGCACCGGGGAGCTGTTTTTT.

The CDR3 loop is CATSDRAGANVLTF. The CDR3, as DNA: TGTGCCACCAGTGATCGGGCTGGGGCCAACGTCCTGACTTTC. The chain couples TRBV24-1 to TRBJ2-6; no definite D call. The CDR3 covers 14 residues. Trimming took 3 bases from V and 2 from J, leaving 4 bases between them. From germline, CDR1 is KGHDR and CDR2 SFDVKD.

The V and J genes are TRBV21-1 and TRBJ2-3; the table's TRBD2 call for D was not verified on the DNA. TRBV21-1 has pseudogene status. The CDR3 totals 17 residues. The CDR3 here is CASSKVGTSSCTDTQYF. For the CDR3, the DNA is TGTGCCAGCAGCAAAGTTGGGACTAGCAGTTGCACAGATACGCAGTATTTT.

The gene calls are TRBV6-1 and TRBJ2-7, with 9 bases lining up with TRBD2. Germline V gene lookup returns CDR1 MNHNS and CDR2 SASEGT. Trimming took 8 bases from V and 2 from J; bases not matched to a gene: 7. The CDR3 consists of 14 residues. CDR3 loop: CASREAGGTYEQYF. In DNA form, the CDR3 reads TGTGCCAGCCGGGAAGCGGGAGGAACCTACGAGCAGTACTTC.

This clone has a single count. The chain employs TRBV28 and TRBJ2-7, with D tentatively TRBD2 (7 bases). V was trimmed by 7 bases and J by 2 bases, leaving 24 bases between them. The CDR3 sequence is 17 residues long. Looked up from germline, CDR1 is MDHEN and CDR2 is SYDVKM. The CDR3 bases are TGTGCCAGCACCTTGGCCCCTAGGTGGGAGGGGGCCTACGAGCAGTACTTC. This translates into CASTLAPRWEGAYEQYF.

The chain is built from TRBV5-6 and TRBJ2-7; D unclear. V lost 4 bases and J 3 bases, leaving 5 bases between the germline ends. The CDR3 spans 11 residues. Germline V gene lookup returns CDR1 SGHDT and CDR2 YYEEEE. CDR3 protein: CASSTHYEQYF. CDR3 nucleotides: TGTGCCAGCAGCACTCACTACGAGCAGTACTTC.

V is TRBV6-5 and J is TRBJ2-2; D may be TRBD1 (6 bases). CDR1 is MNHEY, CDR2 SVGAGI, per germline. The CDR3 loop spans 16 amino acids. V lost 0 bases, J lost 4 bases, and 12 bases lay in between. The CDR3 bases are TGTGCCAGCAGTTACTCAGACAGGTTTGGCACCGGGGAGCTGTTTTTT. The encoded protein is CASSYSDRFGTGELFF.

V and J are TRBV28 and TRBJ2-7, with unresolved D. V dropped 2 bases and J dropped 5 bases, with 7 bases sitting between them. This CDR3 has 12 residues. Germline-derived CDR1 and CDR2 are MDHEN and SYDVKM. The CDR3 region has the DNA TGTGCCAGCAGTTTAAGTAAGCACGAGCAGTACTTC. This translates into CASSLSKHEQYF.

This clone came up once. This chain uses TRBV7-3 with TRBJ2-5; maybe TRBD1 (5 bases). Germline V gene sequence: CDR1 SGHTA, CDR2 FQGTGA. The CDR3 length is 13 residues. The ends were cut back, 5 bases at V and 5 bases at J, with 12 bases in the middle. This CDR3 is CASSAGLAETQYF. For the CDR3, the DNA is TGTGCCAGCAGCGCAGGGCTGGCGGAGACCCAGTACTTC. The whole variable domain, remainder taken from reference TRBV7-3 and TRBJ2-5, is GAGVSQTPSNKVTEKGKYVELRCDPISGHTALYWYRQSLGQGPEFLIYFQGTGAADDSGLPNDRFFAVRPEGSVSTLKIQRTERGDSAVYLCASSAGLAETQYFGPGTRLLVL.

The chain carries TRBV3-1 (or the pseudogene TRBV3-2) and TRBJ1-3; a weak D match, TRBD1 (5 bases). The germline V and J ends were trimmed by 1 base and 8 bases, with 18 bases remaining between them. CDR1 is LGHDT and CDR2 is YNNKEL in the germline V gene (reference sequence). The length of the CDR3 is 16 residues. The CDR3 is CASSQGGSGGVHTIYF. CDR3 coding DNA: TGTGCCAGCAGCCAAGGAGGCTCGGGAGGGGTCCACACCATATATTTT.

This chain joins TRBV28 and TRBJ2-7; 16 positions agree with TRBD2. V shed 1 base and J 4 bases; nucleotides not matched to a gene: 13. Germline V gene data show CDR1 as MDHEN and CDR2 as SYDVKM. CDR3 length: 20 residues. CDR3 in DNA: TGTGCCAGCAGTTTATACTTGGGACTAGCGGGAGGGAGGGCTTCATACGAGCAGTACTTC. This gives the protein CASSLYLGLAGGRASYEQYF.

This chain connects TRBV5-1 to TRBJ2-1; D is perhaps TRBD2 (6 bases). The germline CDR1 and CDR2 sequences are SGHRS and YFSETQ. V gave up 3 bases and J gave up 7 bases, with 17 bases separating them. This CDR3 has 15 amino acids. The CDR3 protein is CASSSGTPPGNEQFF. The CDR3 bases are TGCGCCAGCAGCTCGGGGACTCCCCCGGGGAATGAGCAGTTCTTC.